This TCR beta chain was captured in a study of neurological immune-mediated disorders. Findings and caveats of the study: Levels of TCR clonal expansion peaked in HTLV-1-associated myelopathy and reached their lowest in multiple sclerosis, under those of healthy controls.

As for the cDNA, it was generated by 5'RACE with 10-nucleotide random UMIs. Every sequencing run returned over 200 million TCR-beta sequences, which were derived from 15-18 subjects. TCRdb re-called the 5' RACE reads through MiXCR, storing one row per CDR3 protein. Among about 50,000 distinct CDR3 sequences, 7.5% to 9.5% were seen once, and the ten largest hold under 2%. Many counts were recorded for this clonotype. Its matching antigen is unknown. The V gene's germline CDR1 is SQVTM and CDR2 ANQGSEA. V gave up 7 bases and J gave up 11 bases, with 20 bases separating them. The CDR3 length is 12 residues. Noted time point: longitudinal time-point 3. The study built unsorted libraries from 2 million PBMCs kept at -80 C.

This sequence originates from a woman between 35 and 50 years old in good health. The V call is TRBV29-1, the J call TRBJ1-1; possibly TRBD1 for D (5 bases). The sequenced material came from PBMCs. This CDR3 reads CSGGAGSGGAFF. In nucleotides, the CDR3 is TGCAGCGGTGGGGCCGGGTCAGGAGGGGCTTTCTTT. The entire variable domain, with the rest obtained from reference TRBV29-1 and TRBJ1-1, is as follows: SAVISQKPSRDICQRGTSLTIQCQVDSQVTMMFWYRQQPGQSLTLIATANQGSEATYESGFVIDKFPISRPNLTFSTLTVSNMSPEDSSIYLCSGGAGSGGAFFGQGTRLTVV.